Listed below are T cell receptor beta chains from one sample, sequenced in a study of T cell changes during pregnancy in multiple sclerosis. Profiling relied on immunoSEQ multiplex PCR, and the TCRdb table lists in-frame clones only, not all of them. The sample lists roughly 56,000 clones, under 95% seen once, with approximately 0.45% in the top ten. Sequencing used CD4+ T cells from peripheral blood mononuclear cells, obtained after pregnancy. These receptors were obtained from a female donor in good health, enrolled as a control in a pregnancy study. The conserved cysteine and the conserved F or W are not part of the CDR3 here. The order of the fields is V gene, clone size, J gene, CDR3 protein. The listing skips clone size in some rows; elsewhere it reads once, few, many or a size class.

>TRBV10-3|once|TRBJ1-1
AIRRDRDHLNTEAF
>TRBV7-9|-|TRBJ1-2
ASSPTRTGGTYGYT
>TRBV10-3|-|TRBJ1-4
AISRVTNEKLF
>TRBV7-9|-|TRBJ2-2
ASSSANTGELF
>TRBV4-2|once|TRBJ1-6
ASSQDRENSPLH
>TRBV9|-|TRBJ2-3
ASSVGGAAADTQY
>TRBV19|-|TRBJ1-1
ASSIVGVGTEAF
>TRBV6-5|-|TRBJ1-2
ASSFGRAGVGYT
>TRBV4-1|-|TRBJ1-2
ASSQDSRNYGYT
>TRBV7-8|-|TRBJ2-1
ASSATPWSYNEQF
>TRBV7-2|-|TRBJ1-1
ASSPDYGNTEAF
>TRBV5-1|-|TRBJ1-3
ASSPDRIGNTIY
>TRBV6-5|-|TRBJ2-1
ASSAGRSSYNEQF
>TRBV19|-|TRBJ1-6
ASRPGQGASPLH
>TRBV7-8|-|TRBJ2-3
ASSFFMGSTDTQY
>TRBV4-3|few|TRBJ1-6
ASSQEQVSPLH
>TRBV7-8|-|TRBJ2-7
ASSLEGAGMSYEQY
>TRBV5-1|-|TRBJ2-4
ASSLTVAKNIQY
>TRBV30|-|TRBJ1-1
AWRTGTSSGTGGRRTEAF
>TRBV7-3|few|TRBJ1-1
ASSLIGGVDTEAF
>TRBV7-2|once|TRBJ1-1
ASSHTENTEAF
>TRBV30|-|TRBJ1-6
AYINRGRNSPLH
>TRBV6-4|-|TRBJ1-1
ASSDSEGAAF
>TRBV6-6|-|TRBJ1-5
ASSYQGRDRNQPQH
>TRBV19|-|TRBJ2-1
ASGEGGGFITNHNEQF
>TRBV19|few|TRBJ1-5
ASSSWDSRQPQH
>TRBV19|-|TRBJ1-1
ASRQPGTGNTEAF
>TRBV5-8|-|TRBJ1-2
ASSDRGGAPGYGYT
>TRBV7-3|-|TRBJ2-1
ASRRSGGANEQF
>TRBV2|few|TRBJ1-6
ASSDQGNSPLH
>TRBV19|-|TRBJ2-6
ASSTDRDSGANVLT
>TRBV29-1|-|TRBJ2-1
SVEPFSYNEQF
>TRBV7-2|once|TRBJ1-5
ASSLARTGGYSNQPQH
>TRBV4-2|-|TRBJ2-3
ASSQERGGGTDTQY
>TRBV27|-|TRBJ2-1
ASRLGQKQF
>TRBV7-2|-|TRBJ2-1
ASSPGLPGEQF
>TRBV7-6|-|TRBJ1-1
ASSLGQANTEAF
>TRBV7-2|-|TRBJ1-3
ASSSKRSSGNTIY
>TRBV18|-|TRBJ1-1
ASYKQEGTEAF
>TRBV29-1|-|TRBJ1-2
SAQEGYGYT